This record covers a single T cell receptor (beta chain). This sample stems from a study of read filtering for tumor transcriptome and immune sequencing. The V end was cut by 1 base, the J end by 3 bases, with 12 bases between. The germline CDR1 and CDR2 sequences are MGHRA and YSYEKL. CDR3 length equals 15 residues. Molecular barcoded adaptors covering alpha/delta and beta/gamma chains were used on 400 to 450 ng RNA. TCRdb redid the calling of the reads with MiXCR, one entry per CDR3 protein. The sample lists 35,000 to 55,000 distinct CDR3 sequences, approximately 12% occurring once. J is TRBJ2-5 and V is TRBV4-1; perhaps TRBD2 as D (6 bases). The TCR sequence derives from a donor aged 40 or over with multiple myeloma. The sample was a population of CD138-negative cells sorted from bone marrow. Here the CDR3 reads CASSQGWTTEETQYF. The CDR3 DNA is TGCGCCAGCAGCCAAGGGTGGACTACTGAAGAGACCCAGTACTTC.